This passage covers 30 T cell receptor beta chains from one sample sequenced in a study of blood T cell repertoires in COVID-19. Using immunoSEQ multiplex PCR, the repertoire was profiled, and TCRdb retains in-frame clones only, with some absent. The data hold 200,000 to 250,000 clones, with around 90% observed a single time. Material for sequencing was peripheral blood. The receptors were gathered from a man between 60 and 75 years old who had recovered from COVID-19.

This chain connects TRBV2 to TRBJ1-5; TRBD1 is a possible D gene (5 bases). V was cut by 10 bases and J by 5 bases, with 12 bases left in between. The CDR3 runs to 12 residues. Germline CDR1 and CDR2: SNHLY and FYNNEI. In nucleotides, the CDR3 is TGTGCCATCCAAGACAGCGATCAGCCCCAGCATTTT. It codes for CAIQDSDQPQHF. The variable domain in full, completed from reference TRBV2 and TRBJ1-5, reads EPEVTQTPSHQVTQMGQEVILRCVPISNHLYFYWYRQILGQKVEFLVSFYNNEISEKSEIFDDQFSVERPDGSNFTLKIRSTKLEDSAMYFCAIQDSDQPQHFGDGTRLSIL.

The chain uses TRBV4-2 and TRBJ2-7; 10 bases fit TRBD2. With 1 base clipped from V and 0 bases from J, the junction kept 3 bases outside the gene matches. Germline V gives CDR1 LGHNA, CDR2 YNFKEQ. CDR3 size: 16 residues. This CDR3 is CASSQAGTSVSYEQYF. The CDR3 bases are TGTGCCAGCAGCCAAGCCGGGACTAGCGTCTCCTACGAGCAGTACTTC.

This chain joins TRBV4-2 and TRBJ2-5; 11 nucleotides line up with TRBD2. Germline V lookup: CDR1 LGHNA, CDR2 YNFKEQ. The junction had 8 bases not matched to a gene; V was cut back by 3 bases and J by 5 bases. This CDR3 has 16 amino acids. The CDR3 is CASSHQFSGGAETQYF. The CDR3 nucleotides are TGTGCCAGCAGCCACCAATTTAGCGGGGGGGCGGAGACCCAGTACTTC.

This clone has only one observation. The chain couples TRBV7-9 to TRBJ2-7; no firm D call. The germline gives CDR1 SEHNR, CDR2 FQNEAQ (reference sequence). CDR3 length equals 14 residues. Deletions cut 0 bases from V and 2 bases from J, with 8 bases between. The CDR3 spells CASSLAGQTYEQYF. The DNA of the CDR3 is TGTGCCAGCAGCTTAGCTGGGCAGACCTACGAGCAGTACTTC.

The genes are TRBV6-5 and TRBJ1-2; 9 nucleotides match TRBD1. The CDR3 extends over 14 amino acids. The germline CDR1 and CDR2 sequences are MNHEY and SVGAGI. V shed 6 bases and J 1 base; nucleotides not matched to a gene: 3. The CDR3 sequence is CASRDRGINYGYTF. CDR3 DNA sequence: TGTGCCAGCAGGGACAGGGGAATTAACTATGGCTACACCTTC.

DNA for the CDR3: TGTGCCAGCAGCTTAGGGACAGCTAACTATGGCTACACCTTC. This gives the protein CASSLGTANYGYTF. The V call is TRBV7-9, the J call TRBJ1-2; D possibly corresponds to TRBD1 (6 bases). The CDR3 length is 14 residues. V was shortened by 1 base and J by 0 bases, with 6 bases between the two germline ends. Per germline, CDR1 SEHNR and CDR2 FQNEAQ (reference sequence).

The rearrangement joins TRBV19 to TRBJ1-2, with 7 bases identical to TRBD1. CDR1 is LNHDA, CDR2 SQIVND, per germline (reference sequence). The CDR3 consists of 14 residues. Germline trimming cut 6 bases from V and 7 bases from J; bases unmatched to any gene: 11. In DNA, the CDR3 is TGTGCCAGTAGGGACCGACAGGGCCTGCGTGGCTACACCTTC. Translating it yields CASRDRQGLRGYTF.

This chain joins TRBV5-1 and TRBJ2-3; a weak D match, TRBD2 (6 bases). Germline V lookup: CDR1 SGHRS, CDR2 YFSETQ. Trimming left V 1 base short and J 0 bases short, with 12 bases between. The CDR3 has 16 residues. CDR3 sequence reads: CASSLSGTPSTDTQYF. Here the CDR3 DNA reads TGCGCCAGCAGCTTGAGTGGGACTCCAAGCACAGATACGCAGTATTTT.

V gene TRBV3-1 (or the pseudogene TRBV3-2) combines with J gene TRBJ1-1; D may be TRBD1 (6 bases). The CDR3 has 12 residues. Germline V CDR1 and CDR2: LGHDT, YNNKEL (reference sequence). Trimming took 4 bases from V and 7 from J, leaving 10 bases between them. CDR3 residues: CASSRGGGEAFF. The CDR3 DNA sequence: TGTGCCAGCAGCCGGGGAGGGGGTGAAGCTTTCTTT.

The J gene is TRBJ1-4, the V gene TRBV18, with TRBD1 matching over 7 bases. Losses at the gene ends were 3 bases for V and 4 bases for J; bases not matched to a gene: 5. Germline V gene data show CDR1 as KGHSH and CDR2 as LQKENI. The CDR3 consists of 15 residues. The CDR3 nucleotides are TGTGCCAGCTCACCTGACAGGGCGGGTAATGAAAAACTGTTTTTT. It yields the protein CASSPDRAGNEKLFF.

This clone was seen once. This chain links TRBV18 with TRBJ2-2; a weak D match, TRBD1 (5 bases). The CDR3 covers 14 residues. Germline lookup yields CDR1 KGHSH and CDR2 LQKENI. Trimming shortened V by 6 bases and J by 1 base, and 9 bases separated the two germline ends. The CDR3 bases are TGTGCCAGCTCGCTAAGGGGGAACACCGGGGAGCTGTTTTTT. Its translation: CASSLRGNTGELFF.

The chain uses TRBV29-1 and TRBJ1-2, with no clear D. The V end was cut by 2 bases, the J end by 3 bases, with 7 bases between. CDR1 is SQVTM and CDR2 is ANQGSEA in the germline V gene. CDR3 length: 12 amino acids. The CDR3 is CSVEYPDYGYTF. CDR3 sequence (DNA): TGCAGCGTTGAATACCCGGACTATGGCTACACCTTC.

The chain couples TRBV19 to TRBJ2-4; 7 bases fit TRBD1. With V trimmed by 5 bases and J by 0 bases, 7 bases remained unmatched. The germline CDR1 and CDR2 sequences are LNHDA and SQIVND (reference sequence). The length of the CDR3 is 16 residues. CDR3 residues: CASSPRQGIAKNIQYF. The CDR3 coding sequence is TGTGCCAGTAGTCCTCGACAGGGTATAGCCAAAAACATTCAGTACTTC. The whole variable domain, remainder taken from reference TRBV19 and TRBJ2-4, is DGGITQSPKYLFRKEGQNVTLSCEQNLNHDAMYWYRQDPGQGLRLIYYSQIVNDFQKGDIAEGYSVSREKKESFPLTVTSAQKNPTAFYLCASSPRQGIAKNIQYFGAGTRLSVL.

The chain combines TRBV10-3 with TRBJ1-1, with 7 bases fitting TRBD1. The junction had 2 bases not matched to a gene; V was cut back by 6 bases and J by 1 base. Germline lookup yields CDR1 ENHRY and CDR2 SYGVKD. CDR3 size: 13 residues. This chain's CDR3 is CAIRGQPNTEAFF. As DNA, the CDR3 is TGTGCCATCAGGGGACAGCCGAACACTGAAGCTTTCTTT.

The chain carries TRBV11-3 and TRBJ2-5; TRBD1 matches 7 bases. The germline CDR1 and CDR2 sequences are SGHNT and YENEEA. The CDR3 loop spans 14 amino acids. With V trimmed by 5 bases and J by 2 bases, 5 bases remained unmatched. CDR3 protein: CASSATGAQETQYF. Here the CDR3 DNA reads TGTGCCAGCAGCGCCACAGGGGCTCAAGAGACCCAGTACTTC.

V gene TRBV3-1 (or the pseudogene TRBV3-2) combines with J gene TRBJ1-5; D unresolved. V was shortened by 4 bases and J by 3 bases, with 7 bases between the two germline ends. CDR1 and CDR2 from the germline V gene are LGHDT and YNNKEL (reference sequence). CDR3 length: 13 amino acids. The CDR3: CASSPGVNQPQHF. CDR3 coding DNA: TGTGCCAGCAGCCCGGGAGTCAATCAGCCCCAGCATTTT.

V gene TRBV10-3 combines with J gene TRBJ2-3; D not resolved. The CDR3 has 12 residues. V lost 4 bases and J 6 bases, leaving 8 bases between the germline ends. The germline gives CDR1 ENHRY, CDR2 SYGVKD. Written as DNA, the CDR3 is TGTGCCATCAGTGCCACGGGTGATACGCAGTATTTT. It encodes CAISATGDTQYF.

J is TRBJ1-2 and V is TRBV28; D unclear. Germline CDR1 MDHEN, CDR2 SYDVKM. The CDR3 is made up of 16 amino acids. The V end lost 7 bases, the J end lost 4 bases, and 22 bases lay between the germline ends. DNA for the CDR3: TGTGCCAGCAAGCCGCCGCGGGCAGGCAACTTCTATGGCTACACCTTC. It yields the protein CASKPPRAGNFYGYTF.

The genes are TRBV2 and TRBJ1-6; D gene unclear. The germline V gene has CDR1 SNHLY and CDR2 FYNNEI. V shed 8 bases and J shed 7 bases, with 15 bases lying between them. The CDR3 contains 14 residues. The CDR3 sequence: CASASRQKNSPLHF. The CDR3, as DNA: TGTGCCAGCGCGTCGCGGCAGAAGAATTCACCCCTCCACTTT.

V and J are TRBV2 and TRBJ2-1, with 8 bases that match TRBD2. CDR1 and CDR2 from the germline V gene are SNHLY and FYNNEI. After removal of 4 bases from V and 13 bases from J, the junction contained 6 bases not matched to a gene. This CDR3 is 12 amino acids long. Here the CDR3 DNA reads TGTGCCAGCAGTGGTGGAGCGGGAGCACAGTTCTTC. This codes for CASSGGAGAQFF.

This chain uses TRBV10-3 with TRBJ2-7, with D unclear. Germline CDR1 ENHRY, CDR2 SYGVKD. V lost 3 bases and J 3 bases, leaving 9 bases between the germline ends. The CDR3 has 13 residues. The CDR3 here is CAISDSLVYEQYF. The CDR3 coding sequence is TGTGCCATCAGTGACTCCCTTGTCTACGAGCAGTACTTC.

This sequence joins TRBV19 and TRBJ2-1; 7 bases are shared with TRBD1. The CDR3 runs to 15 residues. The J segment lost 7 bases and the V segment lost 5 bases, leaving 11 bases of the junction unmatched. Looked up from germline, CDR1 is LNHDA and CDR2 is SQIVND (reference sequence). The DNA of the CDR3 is TGTGCCAGTAGTCCGAAGGGGGCCTGGAGGAATGAGCAGTTCTTC. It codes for CASSPKGAWRNEQFF.

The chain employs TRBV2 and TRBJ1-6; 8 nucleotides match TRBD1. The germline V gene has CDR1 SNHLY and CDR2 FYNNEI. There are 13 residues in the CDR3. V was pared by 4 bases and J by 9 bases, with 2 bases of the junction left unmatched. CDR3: CASSGDRGSPLHF. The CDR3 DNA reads TGTGCCAGCAGTGGAGACAGGGGTTCACCCCTCCACTTT.

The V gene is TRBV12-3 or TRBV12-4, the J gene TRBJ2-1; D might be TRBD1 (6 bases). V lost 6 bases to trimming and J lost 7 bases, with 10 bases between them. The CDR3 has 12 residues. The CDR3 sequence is CASRHRENEQFF. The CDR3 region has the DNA TGTGCCAGCAGACACAGGGAGAATGAGCAGTTCTTC.

The CDR3, as DNA: TGTGCCAGCAGACAAACAGGGGCTAACTATGGCTACACCTTC. As protein: CASRQTGANYGYTF. The rearrangement uses TRBV6-5 and TRBJ1-2; 7 bases fit TRBD1. V gave up 6 bases and J gave up 0 bases; unmatched junction bases: 4. Germline CDR1 and CDR2: MNHEY and SVGAGI. The CDR3 covers 14 residues.

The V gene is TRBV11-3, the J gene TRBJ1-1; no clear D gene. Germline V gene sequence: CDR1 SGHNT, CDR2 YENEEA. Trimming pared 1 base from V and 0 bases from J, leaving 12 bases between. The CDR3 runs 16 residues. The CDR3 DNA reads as TGTGCCAGCAGCTTAGTCCGGGTGTACATGAACACTGAAGCTTTCTTT. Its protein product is CASSLVRVYMNTEAFF.

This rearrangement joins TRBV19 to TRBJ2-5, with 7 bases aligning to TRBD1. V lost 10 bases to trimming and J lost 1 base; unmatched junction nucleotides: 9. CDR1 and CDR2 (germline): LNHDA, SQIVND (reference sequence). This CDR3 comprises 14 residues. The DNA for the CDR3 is TGTGCCACTAATACAGGGGATGCCCAAGAGACCCAGTACTTC. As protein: CATNTGDAQETQYF. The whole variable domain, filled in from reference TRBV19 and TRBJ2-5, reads DGGITQSPKYLFRKEGQNVTLSCEQNLNHDAMYWYRQDPGQGLRLIYYSQIVNDFQKGDIAEGYSVSREKKESFPLTVTSAQKNPTAFYLCATNTGDAQETQYFGPGTRLLVL.

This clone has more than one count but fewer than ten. The CDR3 loop is CASSLRTGLGTGELFF. The CDR3 region has the DNA TGTGCCAGCAGCCTACGGACAGGTCTAGGCACCGGGGAGCTGTTTTTT. The chain uses TRBV7-3 and TRBJ2-2, with TRBD1 matching over 7 bases. The germline V gene encodes CDR1 SGHTA and CDR2 FQGTGA. The J segment lost 4 bases and the V segment lost 5 bases, leaving 10 bases of the junction unmatched. This CDR3 region has 16 residues.

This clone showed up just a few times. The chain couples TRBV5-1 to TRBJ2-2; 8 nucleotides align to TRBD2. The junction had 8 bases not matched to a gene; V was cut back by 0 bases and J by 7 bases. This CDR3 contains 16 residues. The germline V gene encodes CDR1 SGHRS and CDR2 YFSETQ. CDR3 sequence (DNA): TGCGCCAGCAGCTTGGGGGGACTAGGTGCTGGCGGGGAGCTGTTTTTT. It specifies CASSLGGLGAGGELFF.

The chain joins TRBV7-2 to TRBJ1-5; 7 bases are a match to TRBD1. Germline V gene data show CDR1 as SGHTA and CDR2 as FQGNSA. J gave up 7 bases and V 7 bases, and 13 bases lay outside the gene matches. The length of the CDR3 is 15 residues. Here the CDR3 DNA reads TGTGCCAGCAAGCGAACAGGGGCGGTAAACCAGCCCCAGCATTTT. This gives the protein CASKRTGAVNQPQHF.